This T cell receptor beta chain was profiled in a study of blood T cell repertoires in COVID-19. Study-level background: The cDNA or gDNA used as material had been derived from T cells, B-cell-depleted T cells, or PBMCs.

Generated by immunoSEQ multiplex PCR, the TCRdb table keeps only in-frame clones and is missing some. Of 150,000 to 200,000 clones detected, around 90% appear once; the ten largest clones hold around 7%. In germline, CDR1 is DFQATT, CDR2 SNEGSKA (reference sequence). The V end lost 0 bases, the J end lost 6 bases, and 5 bases lay between the germline ends. CDR3 length: 11 amino acids. The material sequenced was peripheral blood. The sequence came from a man aged 40-50 years with acute or convalescent COVID-19. This chain joins TRBV20-1 and TRBJ1-2, with no clear D. The CDR3 coding sequence is TGCAGTGCTAGAGATCACAATGGCTACACCTTC. It yields the protein CSARDHNGYTF.